The source of this TCR beta chain is a study of T cell responses to AZD1222 COVID-19 vaccine. Overall study results and limits: No repertoire was sampled before or during the peak T cell response, only after it. Donors were chiefly white British, with a greater number of females, and clonal diversity was perhaps underestimated.

Clones were read by immunoSEQ multiplex PCR, and TCRdb kept only the in-frame ones, dropping some. The table shows 200,000 to 300,000 clones, with over 85% occurring only once. A note on this clone: Its antigen is not known.

Trimming shortened V by 2 bases and J by 5 bases, and 6 bases separated the two germline ends. The CDR3 loop spans 12 amino acids. Germline loops: CDR1 SEHNR, CDR2 FQNEAQ (reference sequence). The chain links TRBV7-9 to TRBJ1-1; a weak D match, TRBD1 (5 bases). Specimen: peripheral blood, collected on day 0 of AZD1222 vaccination. The TCR originated in an adult in good health. The CDR3 region has the DNA TGTGCCAGCAGCTTAAGGACAACTGAAGCTTTCTTT. Translating gives CASSLRTTEAFF.